This T cell receptor (beta chain) stems from a study of T cell repertoires in cytomegalovirus infection. TCRdb ran MiXCR on the reads and lists one entry per CDR3 protein. The sample has 160,000 or so distinct CDR3 sequences, approximately 17% seen once. The germline V gene encodes CDR1 MDHEN and CDR2 SYDVKM. The ends lost 5 bases at V and 7 bases at J; junction bases unmatched: 9. CDR3 length: 14 amino acids. This clonotype has only a few counts. The chain combines TRBV28 with TRBJ1-2; 8 bases map to TRBD1. This receptor was identified in a human donor in good health (CMV status not recorded). Some clones in this sample may be carry-over from other donors' samples. Material: CD8+ T cells from PBMCs. This CDR3 is CASSTRTGWGGYTF. The CDR3 DNA is TGTGCCAGCAGTACCCGGACAGGGTGGGGTGGCTACACCTTC.